Given below is one T cell receptor (beta chain) in context. CDR1 is MNHEY and CDR2 is SVGAGI in the germline V gene. This CDR3 spans 14 amino acids. The ends were cut back, 6 bases at V and 1 base at J, with 12 bases in the middle. The sample is drawn from a study of blood T cell repertoires in COVID-19. Study details: Samples taken during acute and convalescent COVID-19 were collected in the United States, Italy and Spain. PBMCs, B-cell-depleted T cells, or T cells provided the cDNA or gDNA that made up the material.

Original processing methods: Scientists estimated how many nucleated cells there were by amplifying reference gene primers. Measured with immunoSEQ multiplex PCR; TCRdb has only the in-frame clones, and not every one. Clone size and V and J calls were adopted from that table, with D and trimming inferred from the DNA. The data show around 100,000 clones, around 87% seen once. V is TRBV6-5 and J is TRBJ1-1; D unclear. The sequence was obtained from a woman between 25 and 40 years old with acute or convalescent COVID-19. The sequenced sample was peripheral blood. CDR3 in amino acids: CASSATTRNTEAFF. CDR3 nucleotide sequence: TGTGCCAGCAGCGCAACAACAAGGAACACTGAAGCTTTCTTT.